Below, 32 T cell receptor beta chains from the same sample are listed, as sequenced in a study of blood T cell repertoires in COVID-19. Libraries were prepared by immunoSEQ multiplex PCR; TCRdb keeps only in-frame clonotypes and omits some of them. The table shows a few hundred thousand clones, with approximately 82% occurring only once. The source material was peripheral blood. The receptor set was obtained from a young woman with acute or convalescent COVID-19.

The V gene is TRBV3-1 (or the pseudogene TRBV3-2), the J gene TRBJ2-1; the match to TRBD2 covers 11 bases. The CDR3 sequence is 16 residues long. CDR1 is LGHDT and CDR2 is YNNKEL in the germline V gene (reference sequence). V shed 1 base, J shed 13 bases, and the junction held 12 bases outside the gene matches. The CDR3 loop reads CASSQVQLAGGPFQFF. The CDR3 bases are TGTGCCAGCAGCCAAGTTCAGCTAGCGGGAGGTCCTTTTCAGTTCTTC.

CDR3: CASSPGQGRVDEAFF. The CDR3, as DNA: TGTGCCAGCAGTCCAGGACAGGGGAGGGTAGATGAAGCTTTCTTT. This sequence joins TRBV6-2 or TRBV6-3 and TRBJ1-1; 9 nucleotides match TRBD1. V lost 5 bases and J lost 7; bases outside the gene matches: 11. This CDR3 has 15 residues. Germline loops: CDR1 MNHEY, CDR2 SVGEGT.

The V and J genes are TRBV28 and TRBJ1-6; no clear D. The germline V gene encodes CDR1 MDHEN and CDR2 SYDVKM. This CDR3 has 12 amino acids. Deletions cut 11 bases from V and 4 bases from J, with 9 bases between. The CDR3: CAAAGYNSPLHF. CDR3 DNA: TGTGCCGCAGCAGGTTATAATTCACCCCTCCACTTT. The variable domain in full, completed from reference TRBV28 and TRBJ1-6, reads DVKVTQSSRYLVKRTGEKVFLECVQDMDHENMFWYRQDPGLGLRLIYFSYDVKMKEKGDIPEGYSVSREKKERFSLILESASTNQTSMYLCAAAGYNSPLHFGNGTRLTVT.

This clone was seen once. This chain joins TRBV5-1 and TRBJ2-1, with 10 bases matching TRBD2. Germline values: CDR1 SGHRS, CDR2 YFSETQ. V trimming: 3 bases; J trimming: 5 bases; junction bases outside the gene matches: 5. This CDR3 has 15 amino acids. The CDR3 region has the DNA TGCGCCAGCAGCTCCTGGACTAGCGGCAACAATGAGCAGTTCTTC. It is translated as CASSSWTSGNNEQFF.

The chain combines TRBV6-2 or TRBV6-3 with TRBJ2-3; maybe TRBD2 (5 bases). V was pared by 6 bases and J by 0 bases, with 13 bases between. The CDR3 is 15 amino acids. From germline, CDR1 is MNHEY and CDR2 SVGEGT. The CDR3 nucleotides read TGTGCCAGCAGCTGGACTGTCACTAGCACAGATACGCAGTATTTT. Translation gives CASSWTVTSTDTQYF.

This clone is a singleton in its sample. The chain joins TRBV30 to TRBJ2-5, with D perhaps TRBD1 (6 bases). The germline gives CDR1 GTSNPN, CDR2 SVGIG (reference sequence). Deletions cut 4 bases from V and 5 bases from J, with 14 bases between. This CDR3 region has 13 residues. The CDR3 spells CAWTGERPETQYF. DNA of the CDR3: TGTGCCTGGACAGGGGAGAGACCCGAGACCCAGTACTTC.

Here the CDR3 reads CASSYTGGSSYNEQFF. CDR3 in DNA: TGTGCCAGCAGTTACACCGGGGGAAGCTCCTACAATGAGCAGTTCTTC. V and J are TRBV6-5 and TRBJ2-1; D may be TRBD2 (6 bases). Germline V gene sequence: CDR1 MNHEY, CDR2 SVGAGI. This CDR3 contains 16 residues. With 2 bases removed from V and 0 bases from J, the gap between germline ends came to 11 bases.

The table lists this clone with a few counts. This chain connects TRBV4-3 to TRBJ2-1; D ambiguous. V was shortened by 0 bases and J by 8 bases, with 8 bases between the two germline ends. Germline assignment: CDR1 LGHNA and CDR2 YSLEER. This CDR3 spans 13 amino acids. This chain's CDR3 is CASSQDQVDEQFF. As DNA, the CDR3 is TGCGCCAGCAGCCAAGATCAGGTAGATGAGCAGTTCTTC.

This clone has just a few counts. The chain carries TRBV28 and TRBJ1-2; 10 positions agree with TRBD1. Unmatched junction bases numbered 10, after V lost 7 bases and J lost 8 bases. The V gene's germline CDR1 is MDHEN and CDR2 SYDVKM. The CDR3 is 14 residues long. DNA of the CDR3: TGTGCCAGCAAACTTGACAGGGGGCGACTCGGCTACACCTTC. This sequence encodes CASKLDRGRLGYTF.

The rearrangement uses TRBV6-6 and TRBJ1-1, with unresolved D. V lost 5 bases and J lost 3, with 10 bases in between. The germline CDR1 and CDR2 sequences are MNHNY and SVGAGI (reference sequence). This CDR3 has 13 amino acids. The CDR3 loop reads CASSPRRDTEAFF. The CDR3 coding sequence is TGTGCCAGCAGTCCCCGGCGGGACACTGAAGCTTTCTTT.

The rearrangement joins TRBV12-3 or TRBV12-4 to TRBJ1-1; 8 bases agree with TRBD1. Trimming at V came to 0 bases and at J to 6 bases, leaving 0 bases not matched to a gene. The CDR3 totals 13 residues. CDR3 nucleotide sequence: TGTGCCAGCAGTTTAGCGACAGGGGCTGAAGCTTTCTTT. It specifies CASSLATGAEAFF.

The rearrangement joins TRBV29-1 to TRBJ1-2, with D maybe TRBD1 (6 bases). Germline V gene data show CDR1 as SQVTM and CDR2 as ANQGSEA. V dropped 2 bases and J dropped 6 bases, with 16 bases sitting between them. The length of the CDR3 is 14 residues. The CDR3 bases are TGCAGCGTTGAAAATGAGAGGGGGTCGGATGGCTACACCTTC. Translated, it gives CSVENERGSDGYTF.

The V gene is TRBV10-3, the J gene TRBJ2-1, with D possibly matching TRBD1 (6 bases). Trimming pared 3 bases from V and 8 bases from J, leaving 14 bases between. The CDR3 totals 14 residues. Germline V CDR1 and CDR2: ENHRY, SYGVKD. This CDR3 is CAISEFPDRDEQFF. DNA for the CDR3: TGTGCCATCAGTGAATTCCCGGACAGAGATGAGCAGTTCTTC.

The chain uses TRBV6-1 and TRBJ2-1, with D unresolved. The V end was cut by 2 bases, the J end by 0 bases, with 11 bases between. CDR1 is MNHNS and CDR2 is SASEGT in the germline V gene. The CDR3 spans 16 residues. The CDR3 region has the DNA TGTGCCAGCAGTGAATTCGCGGATACCTCCTACAATGAGCAGTTCTTC. Amino acid sequence: CASSEFADTSYNEQFF.

The rearrangement uses TRBV27 and TRBJ1-1, with D perhaps TRBD1 (5 bases). The CDR3 sequence is 13 residues long. Germline V gives CDR1 MNHEY, CDR2 SMNVEV (reference sequence). Trimming removed 1 base from V and 6 bases from J, with 9 bases in between. The DNA of the CDR3 is TGTGCCAGCAGTTTATATGGGGGGGCTGAAGCTTTCTTT. It codes for CASSLYGGAEAFF.

V and J are TRBV25-1 and TRBJ1-1; D not resolved. This CDR3 has 12 amino acids. V lost 3 bases to trimming and J lost 3 bases, with 5 bases between them. Germline V CDR1 and CDR2: MGHDK, SYGVNS. Written as DNA, the CDR3 is TGTGCCAGCAGTGACCCTTACACTGAAGCTTTCTTT. Its translation is CASSDPYTEAFF.

This clone was found a few times. The V gene is TRBV28, the J gene TRBJ2-7; possible D gene TRBD2, 6 bases. CDR3 length: 11 residues. The germline V gene encodes CDR1 MDHEN and CDR2 SYDVKM. V lost 7 bases and J lost 6, with 10 bases in between. The CDR3 spells CASNGRFEQYF. The CDR3 region has the DNA TGTGCCAGCAACGGGAGATTCGAGCAGTACTTC.

The V gene is TRBV6-1, the J gene TRBJ2-1; 9 nucleotides align to TRBD2. The V and J ends lost 6 bases and 7 bases, in that order; junction bases with no gene match: 10. The germline V gene encodes CDR1 MNHNS and CDR2 SASEGT. The CDR3 consists of 15 residues. CDR3 sequence reads: CASSSPLAGLNEQFF. In nucleotides, the CDR3 is TGTGCCAGCAGCTCCCCCCTAGCGGGATTAAATGAGCAGTTCTTC.

The chain is built from TRBV27 and TRBJ1-6; 7 bases are a match to TRBD1. From germline, CDR1 is MNHEY and CDR2 SMNVEV (reference sequence). The CDR3 sequence is 16 residues long. V lost 4 bases and J lost 5; bases outside the gene matches: 8. CDR3 sequence reads: CASSSPGQYNNSPLHF. CDR3 nucleotide sequence: TGTGCCAGCAGTTCCCCGGGACAGTACAATAATTCACCCCTCCACTTT.

V is TRBV19 and J is TRBJ1-1, with no clear D. Germline assignment: CDR1 LNHDA and CDR2 SQIVND (reference sequence). The CDR3 spans 15 residues. V was pared by 7 bases and J by 0 bases, with 15 bases between. The CDR3 DNA reads as TGTGCCAGTACAATTCCCTACGGGGTGAACACTGAAGCTTTCTTT. Its protein is CASTIPYGVNTEAFF.

This rearrangement joins TRBV5-1 to TRBJ1-3; no reliable D call. Germline CDR1 and CDR2: SGHRS and YFSETQ. V was clipped by 0 bases and J by 0 bases, with 10 bases between them. This CDR3 has 16 residues. This chain's CDR3 is CASSLGQFYSGNTIYF. As DNA, the CDR3 is TGCGCCAGCAGCTTGGGACAATTTTACTCTGGAAACACCATATATTTT. The entire variable domain, with the rest obtained from reference TRBV5-1 and TRBJ1-3, is as follows: KAGVTQTPRYLIKTRGQQVTLSCSPISGHRSVSWYQQTPGQGLQFLFEYFSETQRNKGNFPGRFSGRQFSNSRSEMNVSTLELGDSALYLCASSLGQFYSGNTIYFGEGSWLTVV.

The rearrangement links TRBV9 to TRBJ2-1; D is possibly TRBD1 (5 bases). The V end was cut by 0 bases, the J end by 6 bases, with 10 bases between. The CDR3 is 14 residues long. Germline CDR1 SGDLS, CDR2 YYNGEE. This CDR3 reads CASSVERQSNEQFF. The CDR3, as DNA: TGTGCCAGCAGCGTAGAACGACAGTCCAATGAGCAGTTCTTC.

This chain joins TRBV12-3 or TRBV12-4 and TRBJ1-1, with TRBD1 as a possible D gene (6 bases). The CDR3 length is 13 residues. V shed 5 bases and J shed 8 bases, with 15 bases lying between them. The CDR3 nucleotides are TGTGCCAGCAGTCCATCTACAGGGTTGGAAGCTTTCTTT. It yields the protein CASSPSTGLEAFF.

The V call is TRBV4-3, the J call TRBJ1-6; D is perhaps TRBD1 (5 bases). V was cut by 6 bases and J by 6 bases, with 12 bases left in between. This CDR3 comprises 14 residues. Per germline, CDR1 LGHNA and CDR2 YSLEER. CDR3 nucleotide sequence: TGCGCCAGCAGTCGTCGACAGTCTAATTCACCCCTCCACTTT. Protein product: CASSRRQSNSPLHF.

CDR3 coding DNA: TGTGCCAGCAGCCAAAATACCGGGACTTCCCCCTACGAGCAGTACTTC. Protein sequence: CASSQNTGTSPYEQYF. V and J are TRBV4-2 and TRBJ2-7; D perhaps matches TRBD2 (6 bases). V was trimmed by 2 bases and J by 2 bases, leaving 16 bases between them. The CDR3 runs 16 residues. Looked up from germline, CDR1 is LGHNA and CDR2 is YNFKEQ.

This chain links TRBV27 with TRBJ1-2, with D possibly TRBD1 on 6 matching bases. V lost 6 bases to trimming and J lost 2 bases, with 16 bases between them. This CDR3 spans 15 amino acids. Germline CDR1 is MNHEY and CDR2 is SMNVEV (reference sequence). CDR3 sequence: CASSWARGANYGYTF. In DNA, the CDR3 is TGTGCCAGCAGCTGGGCCCGGGGGGCGAACTATGGCTACACCTTC.

The V call is TRBV30, the J call TRBJ1-5; 11 positions agree with TRBD1. The CDR3 sequence is 13 residues long. Looked up from germline, CDR1 is GTSNPN and CDR2 is SVGIG (reference sequence). V trimming: 3 bases; J trimming: 8 bases; junction bases outside the gene matches: 3. The CDR3 is CAWRRGQGEPQHF. DNA of the CDR3: TGTGCCTGGAGGAGGGGACAGGGGGAGCCCCAGCATTTT.

The chain couples TRBV14 to TRBJ1-1; tentative D call: TRBD1 (5 bases). V was pared by 7 bases and J by 3 bases, with 21 bases between. The CDR3 has 16 amino acids. CDR1 SGHDN and CDR2 FVKESK come from the germline V gene. In DNA form, the CDR3 reads TGTGCCAGCACCCGGGGGGTTTGGCGGCCGGACACTGAAGCTTTCTTT. Translated: CASTRGVWRPDTEAFF. Together with reference TRBV14 and TRBJ1-1, the CDR3 gives the full variable domain: EAGVTQFPSHSVIEKGQTVTLRCDPISGHDNLYWYRRVMGKEIKFLLHFVKESKQDESGMPNNRFLAERTGGTYSTLKVQPAELEDSGVYFCASTRGVWRPDTEAFFGQGTRLTVV.

A note on this clone: A much larger clone differs from this one at a single base, so this may be a read error. The CDR3 DNA sequence: TGTGCCAGCAGCTTAGGGACAGGGGCCTACGAGCAGTACTTC. This codes for CASSLGTGAYEQYF. V is TRBV7-9 and J is TRBJ2-7; 9 positions match TRBD1. V lost 1 base, J lost 2 bases, and 0 bases stayed unmatched. Germline CDR1 reads SEHNR; CDR2 reads FQNEAQ (reference sequence). CDR3 size: 14 residues.

The chain couples TRBV6-4 to TRBJ2-2, with TRBD2 as a possible D gene (5 bases). Germline CDR1 reads MRHNA; CDR2 reads SNTAGT. The ends were cut back, 3 bases at V and 7 bases at J, with 12 bases in the middle. The CDR3 is 14 residues long. The CDR3, as DNA: TGTGCCAGCAGTGAAAGGACTTCGGTCGGGGAGCTGTTTTTT. This sequence encodes CASSERTSVGELFF.

This clone has just a few counts. This chain uses TRBV29-1 with TRBJ1-1, with D perhaps TRBD1 (5 bases). Per germline, CDR1 SQVTM and CDR2 ANQGSEA. Trimming stripped 6 bases from V and 7 bases from J, with 15 bases between. The length of the CDR3 is 12 residues. For the CDR3, the DNA is TGCAGCGTGGGACGGGACTACGGTGAAGCTTTCTTT. This encodes CSVGRDYGEAFF.

This clone was counted between two and nine times. The genes are TRBV12-5 and TRBJ2-2; D call uncertain. From germline, CDR1 is LGHNT and CDR2 FRNRAP. V lost 1 base, J lost 2 bases, and 5 bases lay in between. This CDR3 has 14 amino acids. This CDR3 reads CASGLGLNTGELFF. CDR3 in DNA: TGTGCTAGTGGTTTGGGGCTTAACACCGGGGAGCTGTTTTTT. Full variable domain (rest looked up from reference TRBV12-5 and TRBJ2-2): DARVTQTPRHKVTEMGQEVTMRCQPILGHNTVFWYRQTMMQGLELLAYFRNRAPLDDSGMPKDRFSAEMPDATLATLKIQPSEPRDSAVYFCASGLGLNTGELFFGEGSRLTVL.